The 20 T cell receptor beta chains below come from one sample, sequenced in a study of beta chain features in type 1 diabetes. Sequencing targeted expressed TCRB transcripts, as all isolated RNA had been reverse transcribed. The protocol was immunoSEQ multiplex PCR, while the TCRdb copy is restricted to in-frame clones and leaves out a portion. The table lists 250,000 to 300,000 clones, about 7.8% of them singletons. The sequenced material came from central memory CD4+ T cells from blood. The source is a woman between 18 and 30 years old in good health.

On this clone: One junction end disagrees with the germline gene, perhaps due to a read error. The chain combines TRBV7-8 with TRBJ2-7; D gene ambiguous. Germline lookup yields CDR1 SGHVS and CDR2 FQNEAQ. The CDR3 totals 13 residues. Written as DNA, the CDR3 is TGTGCCAGCAGTCCAGTGGGGTCCTACGAGCAGCACTTC. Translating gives CASSPVGSYEQHF.

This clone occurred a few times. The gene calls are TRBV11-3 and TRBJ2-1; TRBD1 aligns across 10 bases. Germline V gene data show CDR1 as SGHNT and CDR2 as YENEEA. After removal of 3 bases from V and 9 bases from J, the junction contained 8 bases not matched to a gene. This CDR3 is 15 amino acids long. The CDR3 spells CASSFRQGASPEQFF. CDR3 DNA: TGTGCCAGCAGCTTCAGACAGGGGGCCTCGCCTGAGCAGTTCTTC. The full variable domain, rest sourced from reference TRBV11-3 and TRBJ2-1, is EAGVVQSPRYKIIEKKQPVAFWCNPISGHNTLYWYLQNLGQGPELLIRYENEEAVDDSQLPKDRFSAERLKGVDSTLKIQPAELGDSAVYLCASSFRQGASPEQFFGPGTRLTVL.

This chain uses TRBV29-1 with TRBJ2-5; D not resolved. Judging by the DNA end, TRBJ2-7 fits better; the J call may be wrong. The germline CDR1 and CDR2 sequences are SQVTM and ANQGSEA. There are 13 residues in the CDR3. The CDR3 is CSVEIGPSYEQYF. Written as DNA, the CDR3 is TGCAGCGTTGAGATAGGACCCTCCTACGAGCAGTACTTC.

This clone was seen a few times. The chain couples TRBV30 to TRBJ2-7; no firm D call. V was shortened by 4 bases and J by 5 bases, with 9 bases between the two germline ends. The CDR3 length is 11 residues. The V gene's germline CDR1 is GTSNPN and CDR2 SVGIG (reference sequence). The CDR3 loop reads CAWNFGHEQYF. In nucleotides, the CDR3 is TGTGCCTGGAATTTCGGCCACGAGCAGTACTTC.

CDR3 protein: CASSLVSGAGENEQFF. The CDR3 DNA is TGTGCCAGCAGCTTAGTCTCCGGCGCGGGAGAAAATGAGCAGTTCTTC. The chain employs TRBV7-3 and TRBJ2-1, with 7 bases aligning to TRBD2. CDR1 and CDR2 (germline): SGHTA, FQGTGA. This CDR3 comprises 16 residues. The trim removed 2 bases at V and 7 bases at J, leaving 11 bases unmatched.

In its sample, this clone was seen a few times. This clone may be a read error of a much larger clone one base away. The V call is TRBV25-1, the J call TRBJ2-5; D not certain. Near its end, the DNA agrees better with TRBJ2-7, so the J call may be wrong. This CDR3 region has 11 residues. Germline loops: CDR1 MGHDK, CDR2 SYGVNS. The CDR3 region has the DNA TGTGCCAGCAGGGACCCCTACGAGCAGTACTTC. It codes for CASRDPYEQYF.

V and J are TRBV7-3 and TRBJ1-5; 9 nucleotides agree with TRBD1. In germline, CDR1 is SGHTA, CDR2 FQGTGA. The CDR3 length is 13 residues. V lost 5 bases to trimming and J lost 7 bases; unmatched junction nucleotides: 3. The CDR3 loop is CASSQDRGQPQHF. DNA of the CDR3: TGTGCCAGCAGCCAGGACAGGGGCCAGCCCCAGCATTTT.

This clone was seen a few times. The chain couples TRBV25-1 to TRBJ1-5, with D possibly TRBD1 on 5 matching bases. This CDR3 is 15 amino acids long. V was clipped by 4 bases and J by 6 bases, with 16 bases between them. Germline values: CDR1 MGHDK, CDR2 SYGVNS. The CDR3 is CASSGQGSSGQPQHF. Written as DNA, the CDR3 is TGTGCCAGCAGTGGGCAGGGCTCCAGTGGTCAGCCCCAGCATTTT.

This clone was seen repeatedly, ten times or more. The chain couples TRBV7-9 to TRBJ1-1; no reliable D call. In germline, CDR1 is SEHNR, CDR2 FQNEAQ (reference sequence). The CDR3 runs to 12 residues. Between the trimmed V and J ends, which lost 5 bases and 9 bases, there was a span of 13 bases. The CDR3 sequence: CASSPKMHQAFF. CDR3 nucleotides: TGTGCCAGCAGCCCAAAGATGCATCAAGCTTTCTTT. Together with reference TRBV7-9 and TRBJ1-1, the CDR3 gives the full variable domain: DTGVSQNPRHKITKRGQNVTFRCDPISEHNRLYWYRQTLGQGPEFLTYFQNEAQLEKSRLLSDRFSAERPKGSFSTLEIQRTEQGDSAMYLCASSPKMHQAFFGQGTRLTVV.

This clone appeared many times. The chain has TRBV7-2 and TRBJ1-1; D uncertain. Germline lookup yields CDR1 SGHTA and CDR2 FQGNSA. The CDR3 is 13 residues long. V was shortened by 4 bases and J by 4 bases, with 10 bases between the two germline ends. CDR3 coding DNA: TGTGCCAGCAGCTCTGGGGTTAGCACTGAAGCTTTCTTT. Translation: CASSSGVSTEAFF.

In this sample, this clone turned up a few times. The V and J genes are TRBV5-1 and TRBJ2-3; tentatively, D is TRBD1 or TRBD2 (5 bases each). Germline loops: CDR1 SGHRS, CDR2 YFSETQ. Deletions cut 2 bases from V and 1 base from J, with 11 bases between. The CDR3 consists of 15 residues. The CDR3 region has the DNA TGCGCCAGCAGCTTCGTTGGGACGGGCACAGATACGCAGTATTTT. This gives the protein CASSFVGTGTDTQYF.

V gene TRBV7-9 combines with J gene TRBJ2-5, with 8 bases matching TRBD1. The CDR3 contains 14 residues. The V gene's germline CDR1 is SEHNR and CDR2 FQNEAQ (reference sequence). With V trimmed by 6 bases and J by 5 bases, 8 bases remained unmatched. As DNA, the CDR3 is TGTGCCAGCAGTGGACAGGGCCAAGGGGAGACCCAGTACTTC. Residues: CASSGQGQGETQYF.

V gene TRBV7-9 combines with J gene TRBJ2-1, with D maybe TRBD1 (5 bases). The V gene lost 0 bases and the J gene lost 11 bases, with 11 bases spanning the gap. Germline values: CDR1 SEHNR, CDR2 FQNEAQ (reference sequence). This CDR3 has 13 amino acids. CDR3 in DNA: TGTGCCAGCAGCTTAGCGAACGGACACCAGCAGTTCTTC. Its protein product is CASSLANGHQQFF.

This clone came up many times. The CDR3 DNA is TGTGCCAGCAGTGAAGCGTACAGGGATTCGCCCCAGCATTTT. Its protein is CASSEAYRDSPQHF. V and J are TRBV2 and TRBJ1-5; the D gene is possibly TRBD1 (6 bases). V was clipped by 0 bases and J by 9 bases, with 12 bases between them. Germline CDR1 is SNHLY and CDR2 is FYNNEI. CDR3 length: 14 amino acids.

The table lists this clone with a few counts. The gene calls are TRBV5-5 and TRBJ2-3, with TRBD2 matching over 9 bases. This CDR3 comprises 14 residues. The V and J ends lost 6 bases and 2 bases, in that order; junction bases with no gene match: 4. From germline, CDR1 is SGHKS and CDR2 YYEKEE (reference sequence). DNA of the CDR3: TGTGCCAGCACAGGCGGGAGGGCCACAGATACGCAGTATTTT. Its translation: CASTGGRATDTQYF.

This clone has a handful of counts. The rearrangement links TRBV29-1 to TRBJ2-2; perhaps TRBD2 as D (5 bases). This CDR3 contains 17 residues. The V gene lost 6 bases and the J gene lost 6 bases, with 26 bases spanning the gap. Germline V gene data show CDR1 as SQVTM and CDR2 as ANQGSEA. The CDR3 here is CSVERAGRNDGAGELFF. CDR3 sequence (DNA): TGCAGCGTCGAAAGGGCCGGGCGCAATGACGGGGCCGGGGAGCTGTTTTTT.

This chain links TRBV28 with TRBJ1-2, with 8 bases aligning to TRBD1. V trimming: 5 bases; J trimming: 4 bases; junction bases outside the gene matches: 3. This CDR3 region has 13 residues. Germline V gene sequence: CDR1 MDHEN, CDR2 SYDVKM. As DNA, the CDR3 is TGTGCCAGCAGTAGGACAGGGCCCTATGGCTACACCTTC. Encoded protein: CASSRTGPYGYTF.

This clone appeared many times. Written as DNA, the CDR3 is TGTGCCAGCAGCCCCGGTCTGAATGAGCAGTTCTTC. Residues: CASSPGLNEQFF. The rearrangement joins TRBV11-2 to TRBJ2-1; D call uncertain. V dropped 5 bases and J dropped 7 bases, with 9 bases sitting between them. Germline V gene lookup returns CDR1 SGHAT and CDR2 FQNNGV. The CDR3 is made up of 12 amino acids.

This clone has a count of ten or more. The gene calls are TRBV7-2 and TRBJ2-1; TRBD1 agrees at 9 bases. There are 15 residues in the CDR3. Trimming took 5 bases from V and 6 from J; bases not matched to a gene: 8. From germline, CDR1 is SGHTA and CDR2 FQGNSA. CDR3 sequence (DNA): TGTGCCAGCAGCCCACAGGGGGCGCTAGGCAATGAGCAGTTCTTC. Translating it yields CASSPQGALGNEQFF.

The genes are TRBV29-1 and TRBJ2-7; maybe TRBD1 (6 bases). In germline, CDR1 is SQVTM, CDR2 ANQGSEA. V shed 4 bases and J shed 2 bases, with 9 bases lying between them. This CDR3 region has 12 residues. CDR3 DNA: TGCAGCGTTGGGGACACCCCCTACGAGCAGTACGTC. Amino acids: CSVGDTPYEQYV.